This T cell receptor (beta chain) was sequenced during a study of blood T cells in healthy people across ages. Study observations and caveats: Unsorted PBMC input precluded a conclusive naive versus antigen-experienced comparison. With age, beta diversity per million T cells declined roughly linearly, significantly by about 37.

Together with a sample-barcoded 5' primer, a J-beta primer mix was included in a second PCR lasting roughly 6 to 12 cycles. TCRdb reanalysed the 5' RACE reads using MiXCR and keeps one entry per CDR3 protein. Of hundreds of thousands of distinct CDR3 sequences in the sample, about 30% are singletons; the top ten hold 15% to 18%. The study recruited healthy Caucasian donors from Russia who were aged about 6 to 90. The CDR3 has 13 amino acids. Germline V gene sequence: CDR1 DFQATT, CDR2 SNEGSKA (reference sequence). This clonotype was picked up a small number of times. What it binds is unknown. A junction boundary mismatches the germline segment, possibly from a read error.

The sequence derives from a woman aged 80 or over in good health. The J gene is TRBJ2-5, the V gene TRBV20-1; no firm D call. The DNA end is more similar to TRBJ2-7, so the J call may be wrong. Sequencing was carried out using blood. CDR3 sequence reads: CSVRDVRYYEQYF. CDR3 DNA: TGCAGTGTTAGAGATGTAAGATACTACGAGCAGTACTTC.